This T cell receptor beta chain was sequenced during a study of beta chain features in type 1 diabetes (dated by TCRdb to 2016 to 2019). With respect to the entire study: Patients and healthy donors did not differ in mean age, gender distribution, total cell number or subset yield. A total of 107,917,701 sorted cells were examined across all samples, and RNA yield correlated strongly with the number of cells per subset. The study compared the TCRB repertoires of sorted circulating CD4+ T cell subsets in recently diagnosed type 1 diabetes patients with those in matched healthy donors. Whereas all 30 or so donors provided naive and central memory subsets, regulatory and stem cell-like memory subsets were isolated from just 8 patients and roughly eight healthy donors. The paper's findings and limits, for the study overall: PCR might favor shorter templates, but patient and control samples were amplified and corrected together, so any skew would affect both groups equally. Sequencing cDNA rather than genomic DNA could over-represent highly expressing activated cells, although activation and CD3 levels did not differ between groups. Naive, central memory and regulatory TCRB repertoires appeared more similar among patients than among healthy donors. At VDJ recombination sites, patients with type 1 diabetes made fewer insertions and deleted more nucleotides, a pattern implying thymic rearrangement abnormalities. A moderate but significant shortening of TCRB CDR3 length was observed in type 1 diabetes patients in all four CD4+ subsets. HLA sub-analyses involved small numbers of individuals, so any influence of HLA type on TCRB rearrangement remained unresolved.

V gives up 2 bases and J gives up 3 bases, and the segment between their germline ends measures 0 bases. The CDR3 runs 11 amino acids, cysteine and phenylalanine included. Just the 33-base CDR3 DNA is kept, in frame starting at base 1. CDR1 and CDR2, per the germline V gene, are MDHEN and SYDVKM. A word on this clone: Its target antigen remains unknown. With a far larger clone one base away, a read error is the likely cause.

From each donor, a single peripheral blood sample of approximately 120 mL on average was drawn into heparinised tubes. Using a panel that included CD45RO, CCR7, CD25, CD127, CD95 and CD27, naive, central memory, regulatory and stem cell-like memory CD4+ T cells were sorted on a BD FACSAria II. All sorted populations exceeded 95% purity. PBMCs were isolated right away by Lymphoprep density gradient centrifugation and were stained directly, without culture. To minimize batch effects, samples were stained and sorted in pairs, one healthy donor with one patient per experiment. The High Capacity cDNA Reverse Transcription Kit was used to reverse transcribe all of the isolated RNA, meaning that expressed TCRB transcripts were what got sequenced. Deep immunoSEQ sequencing was applied to naive, central memory and regulatory T cell samples, giving an average of around 3.8 million total reads per sample. After sorted cells were lysed in RLT buffer, RNA was extracted with DNase-treated RNeasy Micro or Mini kits, with the choice depending on cell number. To prevent cross-contamination, each cell subset was processed individually, whereas patient and healthy donor samples were processed jointly. The immunoSEQ multiplex PCR was used to amplify TCRB sequences from cDNA, yielding 87-bp fragments that span the CDR3 region. Amplicons were sequenced on the Illumina HiSeq platform. Processing in the source paper ran as follows. Synthetic template baselines were used to correct PCR bias computationally, reads within Hamming distance 2 were collapsed, and singletons that could not be merged were discarded. Reads were aligned to IMGT to assign V, D and J genes, CDR3 length, and insertions or deletions at six rearrangement sites. Clonotype counts were normalized to sorted cell number within each subset before computing true diversity and Gini coefficients with the tcR R package. Repertoire sharing was quantified using the overlap coefficient calculated on TCRB nucleotide sequences. In its TCRdb copy, this immuneACCESS table keeps in-frame sequences only and misses some clones. Where compared with another copy, unresolved V genes explain less than half of these, and the others have no known cause. The V and J calls and the clone size are those of that table, but D and trimming were determined from the DNA. The table for this sample lists some 220,000 clones; 11% of them were counted only once. Roughly 1.3% of the sample comes from the top ten.

The specimen was central memory CD4+ T cells from blood. The TCR originated in a man aged 18 to 35 in good health. The chain uses TRBV28 and TRBJ2-3, with the D gene uncertain. The CDR3 here reads CASSLTDTQYF. The sequenced DNA: TGTGCCAGCAGTTTAACAGATACGCAGTATTTT.